The T cell receptor (beta chain) under discussion was sequenced for a study of T cell repertoires in cytomegalovirus infection (dated 2019 in TCRdb). Concerning the study at large: Peptide stimulations targeted recently identified HLA-C-restricted CMV epitopes, whose presentation resists viral immunomodulation, together with well-studied HLA-B-restricted epitopes. Because public TCR beta signatures pointed to carriage of CMV infection together with the matching HLA type, the HLA type of each donor mattered for the analysis. The paper as a whole reports these results and caveats: The ex vivo response was dominated by HLA-C-restricted CMV-specific TCR beta clonotypes, which also provided the single most frequent clonotype in two of eight donors. In both this cohort and an independent roughly 330-donor cohort, the cumulative frequency of public TCR beta family members distinguished carriers of CMV infection plus the relevant HLA type.

This clonotype was picked up a small number of times. Its antigen is not yet known. Qualities for individual bases were not recorded, and no much larger clone is one base off. The CDR3 contains 15 residues, cysteine and phenylalanine counted. Only the CDR3 DNA stays, 45 bases, in frame from base 1. Trimming accounts for 5 bases at V and 6 bases at J, while the number of junction bases matched to no gene is 8. CDR1 is given as MRHNA and CDR2 as SNTAGT, both from the germline V gene. The treatment or condition label for this specimen denotes: in vitro stimulation with specific CMV peptide epitopes to enrich CMV-specific T cells. TCRdb names Illumina HiSeq 1500 as the instrument used. Starting from the raw public reads, TCRdb applied fastp trimming at Q25, assembled clones with MiXCR and retained in-frame beta chains. Rows matching on CDR3 protein sequence are summarized as one entry with the most common DNA and genes. The sample table holds approximately 390,000 distinct CDR3 sequences, of which about a third were seen once. In total, the top ten clones hold 13% of the sample.

This receptor chain uses TRBV6-4 and TRBJ2-1; a stretch of 9 junction bases matches TRBD1. The sequencing used cultured PBMCs, collected from culture after CMV antigen stimulation. The sequence derives from a human donor in good health (CMV status not recorded). Some clones in this sample may be carry-over from other donors' samples. For the CDR3, the sequence is CASSRDRAVGNEQFF. The nucleotides read TGTGCCAGCAGTAGGGACAGGGCGGTCGGCAATGAGCAGTTCTTC.